The sequence of this TCR beta chain was determined in a study of shared clonotypes between healthy human individuals. The wider study: For every donor, three CD4 naive, three CD4 memory, two CD8 naive and one CD8 memory plates were used.

Note on this clone: Its antigen is currently unknown.

Trimming removed 5 bases at V and 6 bases at J, with 17 bases between. From germline, CDR1 is SGHTA and CDR2 FQGNSA. CDR3 length: 14 residues. Study-wide results and limits: Shared clonotypes across all four donors exceeded non-shared ones in generation probability. Estimated clonotype richness was generally higher in naive than memory subsets.

Libraries were prepared by immunoSEQ multiplex PCR; TCRdb keeps only in-frame clonotypes and omits some of them. Of roughly 2 million clones in the sample, 90% to 97% were seen once. The chain recombines TRBV7-2 with TRBJ2-7; unclear D gene. The source of this sequence is a man younger than 35 in good health. Sequencing used naive CD4+ T cells sorted from blood. Stated subset: CD45RA+ positively selected. CDR3 region: CASSPNWSACEQYF. CDR3 in DNA: TGTGCCAGCAGCCCCAACTGGTCCGCCTGCGAGCAGTACTTC.